The source of this T cell receptor beta chain is a study of cytomegalovirus exposure and HLA in healthy donors. Whole-study context: The 95 million to 120 million unique TCR beta sequences, from about 170 million T cells, were found by an earlier analysis.

Study observations and caveats: In a later analysis, HLA-C alleles had the fewest associated TCRs, DRB1 alleles the most. Relative to equally common others, HLA-associated TCR beta chains showed greater clonal expansion in a later analysis.

The germline gives CDR1 SGHVS, CDR2 FNYEAQ. CDR3 length: 13 amino acids. V was clipped by 4 bases and J by 2 bases; unmatched bases: 2. Note on this clone: What it recognizes is unknown.

60 Vbeta and 13 Jbeta primers were used in PCR. Profiled with immunoSEQ multiplex PCR; TCRdb holds only in-frame clones, not every one. This table holds approximately 120,000 clones, approximately 80% found once. The source material was PBMCs. The chain couples TRBV7-6 to TRBJ2-7, with 7 positions matching TRBD1. This receptor was identified in a man younger than 40 in good health and CMV-seropositive. CDR3 DNA sequence: TGTGCCAGCAGCTGGGACAGACCCTACGAGCAGTACTTC. It specifies CASSWDRPYEQYF.